One and the same sample provided the 4 T cell receptor beta chains below, sequenced in a study of identical twins. MiXCR, applied by TCRdb to the 5' RACE reads, yields one record per CDR3 protein. The data contain hundreds of thousands of distinct CDR3 sequences, less than 7% of them singletons. Material for sequencing was naive T cells sorted from blood. These receptors were collected from a man aged 18 to 29 in good health.

The J gene is TRBJ2-2, the V gene TRBV5-1, with D possibly being TRBD1 (7 bases). Trimming shortened V by 7 bases and J by 2 bases, and 12 bases separated the two germline ends. The CDR3 contains 14 residues. The germline CDR1 and CDR2 sequences are SGHRS and YFSETQ. CDR3 residues: CASAGQTNTGELFF. CDR3 DNA sequence: TGCGCCAGCGCGGGACAGACTAACACCGGGGAGCTGTTTTTT.

This clonotype occurred many times. The V call is TRBV7-9, the J call TRBJ2-1, with D maybe TRBD1 (6 bases). The germline V gene has CDR1 SEHNR and CDR2 FQNEAQ (reference sequence). The CDR3 has 15 amino acids. V shed 6 bases and J shed 3 bases, with 15 bases lying between them. CDR3 loop: CASSPDRISYNEQFF. As DNA, the CDR3 is TGTGCCAGCAGTCCCGACAGGATCAGCTACAATGAGCAGTTCTTC.

V is TRBV5-5 and J is TRBJ2-3; 12 bases map to TRBD2. J gave up 6 bases and V 1 base, and 6 bases lay outside the gene matches. This CDR3 is built from 16 residues. CDR1 is SGHKS, CDR2 YYEKEE, per germline (reference sequence). The CDR3 here is CASSLRLAGGGDTQYF. The CDR3 nucleotides are TGTGCCAGCAGCTTGAGGCTAGCGGGAGGGGGTGATACGCAGTATTTT.

This clonotype was counted a few times. The chain uses TRBV14 and TRBJ2-3, with TRBD2 matching 9 bases. Germline trimming cut 4 bases from V and 11 bases from J; bases unmatched to any gene: 7. The germline CDR1 and CDR2 sequences are SGHDN and FVKESK. The CDR3 length is 13 residues. This CDR3 is CASSPGLAVVQYF. The DNA of the CDR3 is TGTGCCAGCAGCCCGGGACTAGCAGTTGTGCAGTATTTT.